This T cell receptor beta chain derives from a study of blood T cell repertoires in COVID-19. At the level of the study: From the United States, Italy and Spain came samples of acute and convalescent COVID-19. T cells, B-cell-depleted T cells, or PBMCs provided the cDNA or gDNA that served as material.

Seattle patient enrollment occurred during active infection, with longitudinal follow-up thereafter. V was trimmed by 3 bases and J by 10 bases, leaving 19 bases between them. CDR1 is KGHSH, CDR2 LQKENI, per germline. The CDR3 sequence is 15 residues long. In the authors' workflow: Estimation of nucleated cell counts relied on the amplification of reference gene primers. Sequencing used immunoSEQ multiplex PCR; TCRdb keeps in-frame clones, though not all of them. Clone size and the V and J calls come from that table; the DNA yielded D and trimming. The sample includes hundreds of thousands of clones, approximately 90% of them seen just once.

The chain recombines TRBV18 with TRBJ2-1; perhaps TRBD1 as D (5 bases). The receptor was derived from a woman aged 50 to 65 with COVID-19, enrolled during active disease. The sample consisted of peripheral blood. CDR3 DNA: TGTGCCAGCTCACCCCAGCAGGTTCTTAACAGGGAGCAGTTCTTC. It translates to CASSPQQVLNREQFF.